This TCR beta chain was identified in a study of immune evolution from preneoplasia to lung adenocarcinoma. General study findings and limits: Clonality was highest in normal lung, lower in later-stage lesions apparently. From normal lung to invasive adenocarcinoma, top clone frequencies appeared to decrease.

Concerning this clone: Its antigen is not identified.

This CDR3 contains 15 residues. V lost 0 bases, J lost 2 bases, and 10 bases lay in between. The germline CDR1 and CDR2 sequences are SGHRS and YFSETQ. Premalignant or tumor cells were enriched by macro-dissection after pathologic assessment. TCRdb keeps only in-frame clones here, not all; method: immunoSEQ multiplex PCR. The sample consists of approximately 5,000 clones, roughly four fifths of them appearing once. This receptor was identified in a person aged 60-80 years with lung adenocarcinoma. The material sequenced was FFPE minimally invasive lung adenocarcinoma tissue. V usage is TRBV5-1 and J usage is TRBJ2-3; D uncertain. In DNA, the CDR3 is TGCGCCAGCAGCTTGGCCTTGTCGAACACAGATACGCAGTATTTT. It encodes CASSLALSNTDTQYF. Full variable domain (remainder filled in from reference TRBV5-1 and TRBJ2-3): KAGVTQTPRYLIKTRGQQVTLSCSPISGHRSVSWYQQTPGQGLQFLFEYFSETQRNKGNFPGRFSGRQFSNSRSEMNVSTLELGDSALYLCASSLALSNTDTQYFGPGTRLTVL.